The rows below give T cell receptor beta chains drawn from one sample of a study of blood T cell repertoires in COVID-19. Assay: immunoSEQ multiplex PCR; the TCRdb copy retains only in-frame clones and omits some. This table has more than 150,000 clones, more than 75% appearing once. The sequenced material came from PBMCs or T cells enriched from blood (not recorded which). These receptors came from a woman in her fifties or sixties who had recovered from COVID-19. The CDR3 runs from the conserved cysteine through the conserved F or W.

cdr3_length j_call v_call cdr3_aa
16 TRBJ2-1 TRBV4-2 CASSKASSGKNNEQFF
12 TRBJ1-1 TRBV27 CASRSRATEAFF
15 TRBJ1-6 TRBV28 CASSVPPGINSPLHF
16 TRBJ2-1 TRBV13 CASSPYGTSEYGEQFF
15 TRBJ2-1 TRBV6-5 CASSQSRDRYNEQFF
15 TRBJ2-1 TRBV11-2 CASCRGLSSYNEQFF
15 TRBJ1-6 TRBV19 CASRTGGEYNSPLHF
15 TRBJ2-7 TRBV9 CASSVAPLPTYEQYF
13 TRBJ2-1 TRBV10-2 CASSEPGVDEQFF
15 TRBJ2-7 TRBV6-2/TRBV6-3 CASSTSSGISYEQYF
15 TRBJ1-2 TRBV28 CASRSPTGSGYGYTF
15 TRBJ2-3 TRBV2 CASRGTSGRTDTQYF
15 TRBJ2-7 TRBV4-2 CASSPVASGRYEQYF
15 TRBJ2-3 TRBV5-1 CASSPTSGREHTQYF
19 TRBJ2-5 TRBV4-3 CASSQEVAGSTPEKETQYF
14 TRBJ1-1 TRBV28 CASSLLLRNTEAFF
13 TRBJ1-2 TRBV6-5 CASSSDSRDGYTF
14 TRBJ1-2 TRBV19 CASSLQEVSYGYTF
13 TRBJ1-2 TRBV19 CASSTRSVYGYTF
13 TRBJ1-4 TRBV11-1 CASRIWGDEKLFF